What follows describes a single TCR beta chain. Its target is not known. V was shortened by 9 bases and J by 5 bases, with 16 bases between the two germline ends. Germline V gene sequence: CDR1 SGHNT, CDR2 YENEEA. The CDR3 extends over 14 amino acids. Stated treatment: approximately 9-day PBMC culture with coronavirus spike peptide pools or control peptides (ViraFEST assay). The data originate from a study of vaccination and CD4 T cells after COVID-19. General study points: Nearly all convalescent vaccine-specific clones, 304 of 307, recognized only SARS-CoV-2 spike.

The Oncomine TCR Beta short-read assay sequenced DNA from cultured CD4+ T cells. In TCRdb, the PCR reads were re-called with MiXCR into one record per CDR3 protein. Of about 18,000 distinct CDR3 sequences listed, roughly 78% are singletons. The gene calls are TRBV11-3 and TRBJ1-4, with D maybe TRBD1 (5 bases). The source is a human donor who received a COVID-19 vaccine. The sample here was CD4+ T cells from blood, cultured in vitro, taken after SARS-CoV-2 vaccination. The CDR3 region is CASRQGTLNEKLFF. The DNA of the CDR3 is TGTGCCAGTAGGCAGGGAACCCTGAATGAAAAACTGTTTTTT.